This TCR beta chain emerged from a study of cytomegalovirus exposure and HLA in healthy donors. This PCR relied on a set of 60 Vbeta primers and 13 Jbeta primers. Original processing methods: Later, roughly 86 million unique TCR beta chains were counted in an analysis, and roughly 10 million of them were shared. Sequencing used immunoSEQ multiplex PCR; TCRdb keeps in-frame clones, though not all of them. The D gene and trimming were derived from the DNA, and the V and J assignments and clone size from that table. The sample has 90,000 to 150,000 clones, approximately 15% seen once. The CDR3 length is 16 residues. V lost 0 bases to trimming and J lost 6 bases; unmatched junction nucleotides: 6. CDR1 is SGHRS and CDR2 is YFSETQ in the germline V gene.

Sequenced sample: PBMCs. The sequence derives from a woman younger than 30 in good health and CMV-seronegative. V is TRBV5-1 and J is TRBJ2-2; TRBD1 matches 9 bases. In DNA form, the CDR3 reads TGCGCCAGCAGCTTGGCCCGGGACAGGGTCTCCGGGGAGCTGTTTTTT. The encoded protein is CASSLARDRVSGELFF.